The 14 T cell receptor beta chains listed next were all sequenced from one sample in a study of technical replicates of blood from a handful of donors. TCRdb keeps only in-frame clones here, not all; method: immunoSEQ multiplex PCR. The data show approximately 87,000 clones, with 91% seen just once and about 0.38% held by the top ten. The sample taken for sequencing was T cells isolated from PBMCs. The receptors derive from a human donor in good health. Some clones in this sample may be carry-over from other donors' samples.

The CDR3 is CASSLGLGLAGGLSYNEQFF. The CDR3 DNA reads TGTGCCAGCAGCTTGGGTCTGGGACTAGCGGGAGGGCTCTCCTACAATGAGCAGTTCTTC. This chain links TRBV5-8 with TRBJ2-1; 16 nucleotides line up with TRBD2. The germline V gene encodes CDR1 SGHTS and CDR2 YDEGEE. The CDR3 consists of 20 residues. The junction had 6 bases not matched to a gene; V was cut back by 0 bases and J by 0 bases.

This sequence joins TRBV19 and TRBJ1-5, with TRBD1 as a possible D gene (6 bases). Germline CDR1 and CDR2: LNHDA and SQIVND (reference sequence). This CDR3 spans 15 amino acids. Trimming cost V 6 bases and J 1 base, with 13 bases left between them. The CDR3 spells CASRGGALSNQPQHF. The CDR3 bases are TGTGCCAGTAGAGGGGGGGCTTTGAGCAATCAGCCCCAGCATTTT. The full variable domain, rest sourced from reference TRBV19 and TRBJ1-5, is DGGITQSPKYLFRKEGQNVTLSCEQNLNHDAMYWYRQDPGQGLRLIYYSQIVNDFQKGDIAEGYSVSREKKESFPLTVTSAQKNPTAFYLCASRGGALSNQPQHFGDGTRLSIL.

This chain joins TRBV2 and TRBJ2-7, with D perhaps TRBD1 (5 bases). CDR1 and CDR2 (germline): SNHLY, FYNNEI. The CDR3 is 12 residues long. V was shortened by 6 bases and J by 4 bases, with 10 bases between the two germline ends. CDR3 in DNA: TGTGCCAGCAGACAGGTTCTGTACGAGCAGTACTTC. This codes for CASRQVLYEQYF.

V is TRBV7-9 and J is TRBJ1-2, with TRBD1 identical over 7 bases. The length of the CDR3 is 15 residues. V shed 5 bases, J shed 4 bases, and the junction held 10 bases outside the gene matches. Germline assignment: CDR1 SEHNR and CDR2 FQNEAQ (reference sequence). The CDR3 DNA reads TGTGCCAGCAGCAATGACACAGGGGTGATCTATGGCTACACCTTC. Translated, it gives CASSNDTGVIYGYTF.

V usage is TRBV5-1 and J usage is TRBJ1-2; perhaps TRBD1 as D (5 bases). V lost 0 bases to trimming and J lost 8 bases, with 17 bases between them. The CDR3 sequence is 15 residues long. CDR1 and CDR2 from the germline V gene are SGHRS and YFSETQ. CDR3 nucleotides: TGCGCCAGCAGCTTGGGGACCAGGGAGGAATTGGGCTACACCTTC. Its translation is CASSLGTREELGYTF.

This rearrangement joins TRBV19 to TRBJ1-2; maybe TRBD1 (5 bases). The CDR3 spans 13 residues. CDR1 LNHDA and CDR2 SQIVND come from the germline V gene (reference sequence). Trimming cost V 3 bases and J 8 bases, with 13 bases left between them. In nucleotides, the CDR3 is TGTGCCAGTAGTATTAATGGACAACGCGGCTACACCTTC. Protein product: CASSINGQRGYTF.

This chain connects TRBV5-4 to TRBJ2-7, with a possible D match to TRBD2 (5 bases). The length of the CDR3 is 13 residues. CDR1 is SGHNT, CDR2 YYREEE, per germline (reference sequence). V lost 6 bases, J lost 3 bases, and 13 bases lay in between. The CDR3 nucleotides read TGTGCCAGCACGGGAACGTATAGCTACGAGCAGTACTTC. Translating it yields CASTGTYSYEQYF.

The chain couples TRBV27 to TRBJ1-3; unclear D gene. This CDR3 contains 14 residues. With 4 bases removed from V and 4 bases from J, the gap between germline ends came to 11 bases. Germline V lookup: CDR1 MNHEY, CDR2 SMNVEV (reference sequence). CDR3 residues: CASSSTRSGNTIYF. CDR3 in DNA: TGTGCCAGCAGTTCGACACGTTCCGGAAACACCATATATTTT.

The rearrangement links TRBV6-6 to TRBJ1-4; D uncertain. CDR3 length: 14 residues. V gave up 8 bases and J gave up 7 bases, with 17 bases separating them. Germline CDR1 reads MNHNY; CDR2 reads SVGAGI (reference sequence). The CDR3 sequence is CASASIQSTEKLFF. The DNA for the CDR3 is TGTGCCAGCGCATCAATACAGTCTACTGAAAAACTGTTTTTT.

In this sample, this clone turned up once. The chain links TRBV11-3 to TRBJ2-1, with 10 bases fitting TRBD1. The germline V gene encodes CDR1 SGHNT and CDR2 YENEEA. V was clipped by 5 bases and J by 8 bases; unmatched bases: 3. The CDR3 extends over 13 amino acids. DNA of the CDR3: TGTGCCAGCAGCCGGGACAGGGGCGATGAGCAGTTCTTC. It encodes CASSRDRGDEQFF.

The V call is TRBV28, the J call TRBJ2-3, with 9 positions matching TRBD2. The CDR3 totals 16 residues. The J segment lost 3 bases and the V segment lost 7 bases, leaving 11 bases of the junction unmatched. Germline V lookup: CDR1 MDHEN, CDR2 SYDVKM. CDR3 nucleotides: TGTGCCAGCATCGCCGGGACTAGCTTTGGAACAGATACGCAGTATTTT. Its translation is CASIAGTSFGTDTQYF.

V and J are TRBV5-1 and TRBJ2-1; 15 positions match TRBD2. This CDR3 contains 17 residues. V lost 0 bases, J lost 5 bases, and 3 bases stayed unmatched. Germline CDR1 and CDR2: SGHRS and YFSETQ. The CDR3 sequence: CASSLAGLAGGNNEQFF. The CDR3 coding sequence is TGCGCCAGCAGCTTGGCGGGACTAGCGGGAGGAAACAATGAGCAGTTCTTC. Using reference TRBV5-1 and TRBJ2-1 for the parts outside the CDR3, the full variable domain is KAGVTQTPRYLIKTRGQQVTLSCSPISGHRSVSWYQQTPGQGLQFLFEYFSETQRNKGNFPGRFSGRQFSNSRSEMNVSTLELGDSALYLCASSLAGLAGGNNEQFFGPGTRLTVL.

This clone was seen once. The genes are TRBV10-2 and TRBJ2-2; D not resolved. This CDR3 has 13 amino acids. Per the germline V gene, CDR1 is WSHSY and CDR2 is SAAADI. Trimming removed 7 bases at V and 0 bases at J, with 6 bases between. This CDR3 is CASTTTNTGELFF. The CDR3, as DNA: TGCGCCAGCACAACTACGAACACCGGGGAGCTGTTTTTT.

The CDR3, as DNA: TGTGCCAGCAGTTTACAGGGGGCGCAGGAGACCCAGTACTTC. This translates into CASSLQGAQETQYF. J is TRBJ2-5 and V is TRBV7-3, with 9 bases aligning to TRBD1. V dropped 6 bases and J dropped 5; count of bases not matched to a gene: 7. In germline, CDR1 is SGHTA, CDR2 FQGTGA. This CDR3 is built from 14 residues.